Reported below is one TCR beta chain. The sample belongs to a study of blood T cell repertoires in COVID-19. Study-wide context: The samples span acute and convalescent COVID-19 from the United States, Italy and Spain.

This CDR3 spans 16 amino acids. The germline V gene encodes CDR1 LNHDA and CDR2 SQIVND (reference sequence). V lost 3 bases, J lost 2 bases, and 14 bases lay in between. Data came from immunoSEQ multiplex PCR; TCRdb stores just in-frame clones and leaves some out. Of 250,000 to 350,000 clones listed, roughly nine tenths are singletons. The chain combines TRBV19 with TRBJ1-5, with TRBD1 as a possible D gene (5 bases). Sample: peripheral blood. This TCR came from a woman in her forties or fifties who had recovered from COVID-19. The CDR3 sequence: CASSIPWGEGNQPQHF. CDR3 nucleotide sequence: TGTGCCAGTAGTATCCCCTGGGGGGAAGGCAATCAGCCCCAGCATTTT.